This T cell receptor beta chain was profiled in a study of T-cell reconstitution after alpha-beta-depleted transplantation in children. Unique molecular identifiers were used to barcode this TCRbeta library. TCRdb reprocessed the PCR reads via MiXCR and lists one record per CDR3 protein. The sample holds about 240,000 distinct CDR3 sequences, 12% seen once. Germline CDR1 SQVTM, CDR2 ANQGSEA. The CDR3 spans 12 residues. Deletions cut 5 bases from V and 5 bases from J, with 11 bases between. This TCR was recovered from a human donor who donated a stem cell graft to a child with acute lymphoblastic leukemia. This chain connects TRBV29-1 to TRBJ2-3; D remains unclear. Sequenced material: PBMCs from the stem cell graft donor, taken from the stem cell graft. The CDR3 protein is CSVRAGGDTQYF. The DNA of the CDR3 is TGCAGCGTTCGGGCCGGCGGAGATACGCAGTATTTT.